Listed below are T cell receptor beta chains from one sample, sequenced in a study of OX40 agonist ivuxolimab in advanced cancers. Assay: immunoSEQ multiplex PCR; the TCRdb copy retains only in-frame clones and omits some. The table includes about 93,000 clones, 90% to 95% detected once. The sample in question was CD4+ or CD8+ T cells sorted from blood, obtained in a trial of the OX40 agonist ivuxolimab. These receptor sequences come from an adult with an advanced solid tumor such as melanoma, head and neck, liver or kidney cancer. CDR3s include the opening cysteine and the closing phenylalanine or tryptophan.

v_call cdr3_aa
TRBV6-5 CASRALTGGSRGAFF
TRBV2 CASRPGGETQYF
TRBV15 CATSTSGGGTQYF
TRBV30 CAWSYSRGTDTQYF
TRBV5-1 CASSLAGRTGLNTEAFF
TRBV4-2 CASSLGTNTEAFF
TRBV7-3 CASSARDGQETQYF
TRBV5-1 CASSSGQGEDYEQYF
TRBV6-5 CASSTGTPNQPQHF
TRBV7-9 CASSLGRAPQETQYF
TRBV6-4 CASSPDRGLGYTF
TRBV6-4 CALGHREAFF
TRBV6-1 CASSGGASNNEQFF
TRBV11-2 CASSLNALIVGNTIYF
TRBV7-9 CASSPDGGLAGGQDTQYF
TRBV6-6 CASSYSWEGNQPQHF
TRBV5-4 CASSLVGTGGHGYTF
TRBV29-1 CSVGRDWNTEAFF
TRBV5-1 CASSATSGGYTGELFF
TRBV19 CASSRGETQYF
TRBV5-8 CASSAGTGAPGNEQFF
TRBV2 CASSELWGVRTDTQYF
TRBV10-2 CASSGRPDYGYTF
TRBV19 CASSRTGANQPQHF
TRBV6-1 CASSETGRGSGANVLTF
TRBV5-3 CARSRDRDPRAVTGELFF
TRBV6-6 CASIHPGKGAGELFF
TRBV6-1 CASSEQTKNTEAFF
TRBV27 CASSLSVSGNTIYF